This T cell receptor (beta chain) was sequenced for a study of blood T cell repertoires in COVID-19. At the level of the study: Samples came from the United States, Italy and Spain, spanning acute and convalescent COVID-19. T cells, B-cell-depleted T cells, or PBMCs supplied cDNA or gDNA.

The data were produced by immunoSEQ multiplex PCR, yet TCRdb's version contains in-frame clones alone and is incomplete. This table holds hundreds of thousands of clones, about 89% found once. CDR1 and CDR2 (germline): MNHEY, SVGAGI. The CDR3 totals 15 residues. V was clipped by 5 bases and J by 2 bases, with 16 bases between them. The sequence derives from a man aged 40-49 years with acute or convalescent COVID-19. The chain is built from TRBV6-5 and TRBJ2-7, with TRBD1 as a possible D gene (6 bases). Source material: peripheral blood. CDR3 in DNA: TGTGCCAGCAGTCACTTATTGGGGGCCGCCTACGAGCAGTACTTC. Amino acid sequence: CASSHLLGAAYEQYF.